The clone carrying this TCR beta chain has at least ten counts. This sample was taken from a study of T cells in Graves' hyperthyroidism and ophthalmopathy. Germline CDR1 KGHDR, CDR2 SFDVKD. Trimming took 3 bases from V and 2 from J; bases not matched to a gene: 5. The CDR3 spans 15 residues. There were TCR beta CDR3 regions amplified from RNA transcripts. Initially, a first-round RT-PCR of the TCR CDR3 employed the HTBI primer set. TCRdb re-derived calls from the multiplex PCR reads in MiXCR, one entry per CDR3 protein. The sample has some 210,000 distinct CDR3 sequences, roughly a sixth seen once. Sequenced: blood. V and J are TRBV24-1 and TRBJ2-5; 7 nucleotides match TRBD1. The receptor was derived from a man over 45 with Graves' hyperthyroidism. The CDR3 DNA reads TGTGCCACCAGTGATGCCGGGACAGAACAAGAGACCCAGTACTTC. Encoded protein: CATSDAGTEQETQYF.